This T cell receptor beta chain emerged from a study of cytomegalovirus exposure and HLA in healthy donors. V gave up 5 bases and J gave up 8 bases, with 15 bases separating them. The CDR3 extends over 13 amino acids. Germline assignment: CDR1 SEHNR and CDR2 FQNEAQ (reference sequence). Overall study results and limits: Later on, a genetic analysis was performed. It linked a missense variant in DCLRE1C with V- and J-gene trimming of TCR beta. Donors were assumed by presence/absence analyses to have roughly uniform sequencing depth.

Comments on this clone: What it binds is unknown.

In the PCR, 60 Vbeta and 13 Jbeta primers were used. Using immunoSEQ multiplex PCR, the repertoire was profiled, and TCRdb retains in-frame clones only, with some absent. The data contain over 60,000 clones, roughly four fifths of them singletons. The sequencing sample was made of PBMCs. V and J are TRBV7-9 and TRBJ1-2; weak D call: TRBD1 (5 bases). The origin of this receptor is a woman in her 30s in good health and CMV-seropositive. The CDR3 here is CASSQPGGVGYTF. CDR3 nucleotide sequence: TGTGCCAGCAGCCAACCGGGGGGAGTCGGCTACACCTTC.